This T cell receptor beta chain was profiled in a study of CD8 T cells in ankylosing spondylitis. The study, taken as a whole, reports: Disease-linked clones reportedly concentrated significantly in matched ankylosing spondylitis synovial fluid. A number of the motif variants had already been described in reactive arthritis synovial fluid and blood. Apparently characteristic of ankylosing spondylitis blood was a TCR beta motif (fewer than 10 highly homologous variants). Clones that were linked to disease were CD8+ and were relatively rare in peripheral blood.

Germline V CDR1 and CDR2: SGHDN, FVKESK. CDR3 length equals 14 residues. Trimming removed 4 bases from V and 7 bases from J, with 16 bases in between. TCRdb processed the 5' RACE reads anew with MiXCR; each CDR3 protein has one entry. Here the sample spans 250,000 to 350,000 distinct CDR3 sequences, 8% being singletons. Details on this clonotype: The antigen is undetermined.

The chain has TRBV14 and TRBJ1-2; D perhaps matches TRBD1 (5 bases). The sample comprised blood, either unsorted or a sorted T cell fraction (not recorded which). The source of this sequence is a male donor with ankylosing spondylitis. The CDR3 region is CASSPSGTPVGYTF. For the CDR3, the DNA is TGTGCCAGCAGCCCAAGTGGGACTCCGGTTGGCTACACCTTC.